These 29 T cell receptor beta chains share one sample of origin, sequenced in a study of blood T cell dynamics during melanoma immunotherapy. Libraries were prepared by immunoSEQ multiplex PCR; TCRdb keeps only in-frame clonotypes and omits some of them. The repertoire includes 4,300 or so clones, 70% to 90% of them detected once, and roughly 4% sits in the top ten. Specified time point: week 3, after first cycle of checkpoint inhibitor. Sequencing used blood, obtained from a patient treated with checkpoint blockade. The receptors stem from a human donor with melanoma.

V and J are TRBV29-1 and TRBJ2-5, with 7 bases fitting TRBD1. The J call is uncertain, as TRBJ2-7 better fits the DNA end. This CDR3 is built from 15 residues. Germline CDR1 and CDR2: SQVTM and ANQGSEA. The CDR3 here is CSVLGGQGVTYEQYF. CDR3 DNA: TGCAGCGTCCTGGGCGGGCAGGGGGTAACCTACGAGCAGTACTTC.

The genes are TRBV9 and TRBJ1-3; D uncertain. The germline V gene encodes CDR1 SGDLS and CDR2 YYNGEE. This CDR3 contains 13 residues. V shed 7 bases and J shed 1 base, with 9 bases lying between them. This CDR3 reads CASGDFSGNTIYF. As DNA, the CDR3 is TGTGCCAGCGGAGATTTTTCTGGAAACACCATATATTTT. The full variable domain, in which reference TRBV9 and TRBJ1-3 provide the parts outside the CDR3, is DSGVTQTPKHLITATGQRVTLRCSPRSGDLSVYWYQQSLDQGLQFLIQYYNGEERAKGNILERFSAQQFPDLHSELNLSSLELGDSALYFCASGDFSGNTIYFGEGSWLTVV.

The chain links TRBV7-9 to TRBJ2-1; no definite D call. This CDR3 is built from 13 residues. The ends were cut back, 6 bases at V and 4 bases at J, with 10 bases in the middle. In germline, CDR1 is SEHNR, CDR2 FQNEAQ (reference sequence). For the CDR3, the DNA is TGTGCCAGCAGTTCCCGGGCATACAATGAGCAGTTCTTC. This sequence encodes CASSSRAYNEQFF.

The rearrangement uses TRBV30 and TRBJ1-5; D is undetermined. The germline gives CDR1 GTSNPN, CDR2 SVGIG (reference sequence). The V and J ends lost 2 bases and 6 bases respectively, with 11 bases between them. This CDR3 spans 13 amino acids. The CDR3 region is CAWSPLNGQPQHF. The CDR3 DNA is TGTGCCTGGAGTCCGCTCAACGGTCAGCCCCAGCATTTT.

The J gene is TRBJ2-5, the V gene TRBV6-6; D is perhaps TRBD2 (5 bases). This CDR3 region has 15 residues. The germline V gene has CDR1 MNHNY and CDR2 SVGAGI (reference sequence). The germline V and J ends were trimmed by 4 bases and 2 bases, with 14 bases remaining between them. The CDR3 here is CASSSPKERQETQYF. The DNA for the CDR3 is TGTGCCAGCAGTTCCCCCAAGGAGCGGCAAGAGACCCAGTACTTC.

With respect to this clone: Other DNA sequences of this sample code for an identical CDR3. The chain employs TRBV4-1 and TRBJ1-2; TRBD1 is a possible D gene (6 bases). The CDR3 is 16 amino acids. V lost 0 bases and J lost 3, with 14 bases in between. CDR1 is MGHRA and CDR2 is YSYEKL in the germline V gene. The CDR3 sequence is CASSQDQTEGDYGYTF. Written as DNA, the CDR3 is TGCGCCAGCAGCCAAGATCAAACGGAGGGGGACTATGGCTACACCTTC.

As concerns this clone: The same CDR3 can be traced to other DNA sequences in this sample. CDR3 in amino acids: CASSRSMTSGGGDEQFF. The CDR3 DNA reads as TGTGCCAGCAGCCGAAGCATGACTAGCGGGGGGGGTGATGAGCAGTTCTTC. This rearrangement joins TRBV5-6 to TRBJ2-1; 14 bases are shared with TRBD2. The germline V gene has CDR1 SGHDT and CDR2 YYEEEE. V was pared by 4 bases and J by 8 bases, with 11 bases of the junction left unmatched. CDR3 length: 17 amino acids.

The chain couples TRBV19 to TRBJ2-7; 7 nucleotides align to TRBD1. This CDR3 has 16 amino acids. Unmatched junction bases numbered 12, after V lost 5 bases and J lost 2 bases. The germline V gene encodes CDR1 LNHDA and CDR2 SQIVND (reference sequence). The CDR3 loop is CASSSFPSQGTYEQYF. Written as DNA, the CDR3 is TGTGCCAGTAGTTCCTTCCCGTCACAGGGGACCTACGAGCAGTACTTC.

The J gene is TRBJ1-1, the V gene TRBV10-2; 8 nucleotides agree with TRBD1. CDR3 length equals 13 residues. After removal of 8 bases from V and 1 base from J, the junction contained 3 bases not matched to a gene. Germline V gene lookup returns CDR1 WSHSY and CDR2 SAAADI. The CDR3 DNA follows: TGCGCCAGCCTTGGACAGGGGAACACTGAAGCTTTCTTT. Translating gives CASLGQGNTEAFF.

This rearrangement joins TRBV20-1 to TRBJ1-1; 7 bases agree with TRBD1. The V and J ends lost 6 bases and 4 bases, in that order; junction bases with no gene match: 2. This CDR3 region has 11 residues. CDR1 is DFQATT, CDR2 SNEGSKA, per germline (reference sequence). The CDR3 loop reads CSAGTATEAFF. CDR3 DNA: TGCAGTGCGGGGACAGCCACTGAAGCTTTCTTT.

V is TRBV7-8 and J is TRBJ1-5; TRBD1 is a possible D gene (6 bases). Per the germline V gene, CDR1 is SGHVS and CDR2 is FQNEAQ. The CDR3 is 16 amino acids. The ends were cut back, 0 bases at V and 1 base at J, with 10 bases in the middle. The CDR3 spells CASSLAGALSNQPQHF. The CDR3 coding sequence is TGTGCCAGCAGCTTAGCGGGGGCATTAAGCAATCAGCCCCAGCATTTT.

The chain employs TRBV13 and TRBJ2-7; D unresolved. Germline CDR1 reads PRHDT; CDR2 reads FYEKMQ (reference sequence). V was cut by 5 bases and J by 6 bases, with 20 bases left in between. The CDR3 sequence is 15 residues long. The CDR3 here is CASSRSVLGPSEQYF. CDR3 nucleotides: TGTGCCAGCAGCCGGTCGGTCCTAGGACCTTCCGAGCAGTACTTC.

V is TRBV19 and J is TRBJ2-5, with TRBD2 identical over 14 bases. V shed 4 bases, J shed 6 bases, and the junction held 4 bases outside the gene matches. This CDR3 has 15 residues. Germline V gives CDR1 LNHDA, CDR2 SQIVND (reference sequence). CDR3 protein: CASSRGLAGAQTQYF. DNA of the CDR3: TGTGCCAGTAGTAGGGGACTAGCGGGGGCTCAGACCCAGTACTTC.

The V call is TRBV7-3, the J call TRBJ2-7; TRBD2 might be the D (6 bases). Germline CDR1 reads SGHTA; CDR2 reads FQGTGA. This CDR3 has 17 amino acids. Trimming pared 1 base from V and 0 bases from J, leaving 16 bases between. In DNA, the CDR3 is TGTGCCAGCAGCTTAATGGGGGGAGAAGGGCTCTCCTACGAGCAGTACTTC. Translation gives CASSLMGGEGLSYEQYF.

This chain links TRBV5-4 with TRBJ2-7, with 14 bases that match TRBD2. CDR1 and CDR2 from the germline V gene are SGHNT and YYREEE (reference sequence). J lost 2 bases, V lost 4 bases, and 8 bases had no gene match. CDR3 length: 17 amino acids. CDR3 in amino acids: CASSLGTSGGPPYEQYF. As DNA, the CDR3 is TGTGCCAGCAGCCTCGGGACTAGCGGGGGCCCTCCCTACGAGCAGTACTTC.

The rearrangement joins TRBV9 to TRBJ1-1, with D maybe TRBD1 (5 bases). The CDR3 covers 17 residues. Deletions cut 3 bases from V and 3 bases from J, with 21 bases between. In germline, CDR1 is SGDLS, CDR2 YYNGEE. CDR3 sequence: CASSETRGSGGDTEAFF. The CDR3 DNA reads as TGTGCCAGCAGCGAGACGCGGGGGTCAGGAGGGGACACTGAAGCTTTCTTT.

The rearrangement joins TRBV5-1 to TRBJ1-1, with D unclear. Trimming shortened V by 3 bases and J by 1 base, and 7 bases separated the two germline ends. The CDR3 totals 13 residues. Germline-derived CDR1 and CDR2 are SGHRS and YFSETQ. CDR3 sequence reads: CASSSLTNTEAFF. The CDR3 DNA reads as TGCGCCAGCAGCTCGTTAACGAACACTGAAGCTTTCTTT.

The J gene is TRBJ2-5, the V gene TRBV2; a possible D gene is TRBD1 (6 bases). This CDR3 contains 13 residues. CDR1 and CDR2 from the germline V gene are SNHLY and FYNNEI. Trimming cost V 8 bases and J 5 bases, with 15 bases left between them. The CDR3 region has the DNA TGTGCCAGCGAAAACAGGGCTCGGGAGACCCAGTACTTC. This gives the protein CASENRARETQYF. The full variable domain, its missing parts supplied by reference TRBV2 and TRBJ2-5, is EPEVTQTPSHQVTQMGQEVILRCVPISNHLYFYWYRQILGQKVEFLVSFYNNEISEKSEIFDDQFSVERPDGSNFTLKIRSTKLEDSAMYFCASENRARETQYFGPGTRLLVL.

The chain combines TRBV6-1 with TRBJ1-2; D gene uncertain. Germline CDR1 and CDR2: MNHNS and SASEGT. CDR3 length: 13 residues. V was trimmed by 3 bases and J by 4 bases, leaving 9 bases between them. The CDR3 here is CASSERPAYGYTF. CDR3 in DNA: TGTGCCAGCAGTGAGAGGCCGGCCTATGGCTACACCTTC.

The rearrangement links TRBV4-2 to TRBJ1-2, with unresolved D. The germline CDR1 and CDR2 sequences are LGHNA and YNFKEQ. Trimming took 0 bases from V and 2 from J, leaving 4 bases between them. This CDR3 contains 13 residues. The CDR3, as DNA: TGTGCCAGCAGCCAAGATCAAAACTATGGCTACACCTTC. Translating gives CASSQDQNYGYTF.

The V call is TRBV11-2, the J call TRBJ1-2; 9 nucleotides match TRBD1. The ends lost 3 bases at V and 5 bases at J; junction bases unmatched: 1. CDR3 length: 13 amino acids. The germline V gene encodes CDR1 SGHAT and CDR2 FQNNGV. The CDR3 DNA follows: TGTGCCAGCAGCTTGGGACAGGGTTATGGCTACACCTTC. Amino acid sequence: CASSLGQGYGYTF.

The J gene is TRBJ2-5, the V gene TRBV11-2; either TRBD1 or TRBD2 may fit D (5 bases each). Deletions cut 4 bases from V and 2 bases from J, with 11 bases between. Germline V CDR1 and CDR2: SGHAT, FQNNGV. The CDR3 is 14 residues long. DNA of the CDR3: TGTGCCAGCAGCTCCGACAGCGGACAAGAGACCCAGTACTTC. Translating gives CASSSDSGQETQYF.

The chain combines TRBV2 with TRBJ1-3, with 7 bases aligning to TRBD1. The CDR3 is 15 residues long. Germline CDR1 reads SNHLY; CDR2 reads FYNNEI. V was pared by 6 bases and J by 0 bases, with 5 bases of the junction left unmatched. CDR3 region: CASRSGQSSGNTIYF. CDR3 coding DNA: TGTGCCAGCAGGTCGGGACAGAGCTCTGGAAACACCATATATTTT.

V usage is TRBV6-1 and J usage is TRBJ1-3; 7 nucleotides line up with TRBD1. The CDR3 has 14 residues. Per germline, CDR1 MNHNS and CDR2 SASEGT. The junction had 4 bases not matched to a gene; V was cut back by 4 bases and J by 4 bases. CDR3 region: CASSGTGQGNTIYF. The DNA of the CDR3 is TGTGCCAGCAGTGGAACGGGACAGGGAAACACCATATATTTT.

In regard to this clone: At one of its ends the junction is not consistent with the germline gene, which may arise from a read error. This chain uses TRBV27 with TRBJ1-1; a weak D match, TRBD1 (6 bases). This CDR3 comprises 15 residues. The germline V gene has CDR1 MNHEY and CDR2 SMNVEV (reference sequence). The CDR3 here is CASSWSAGVKTEAFF. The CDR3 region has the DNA TGTGCCAGCAGTTGGAGTGCAGGGGTGAAAACTGAAGCTTTCTTT.

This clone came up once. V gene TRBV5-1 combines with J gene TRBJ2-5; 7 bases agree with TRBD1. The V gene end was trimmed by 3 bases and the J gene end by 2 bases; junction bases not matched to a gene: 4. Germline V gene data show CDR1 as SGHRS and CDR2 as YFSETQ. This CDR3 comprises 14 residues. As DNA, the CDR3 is TGCGCCAGCAGCTGGTCGGGACAGCAAGAGACCCAGTACTTC. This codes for CASSWSGQQETQYF. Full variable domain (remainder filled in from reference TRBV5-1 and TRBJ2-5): KAGVTQTPRYLIKTRGQQVTLSCSPISGHRSVSWYQQTPGQGLQFLFEYFSETQRNKGNFPGRFSGRQFSNSRSEMNVSTLELGDSALYLCASSWSGQQETQYFGPGTRLLVL.

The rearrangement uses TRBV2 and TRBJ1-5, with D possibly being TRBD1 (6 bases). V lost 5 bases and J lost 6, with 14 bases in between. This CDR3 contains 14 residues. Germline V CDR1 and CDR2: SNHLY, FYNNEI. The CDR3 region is CASSTQGAGQPQHF. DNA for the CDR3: TGTGCCAGCAGTACACAGGGAGCGGGTCAGCCCCAGCATTTT.

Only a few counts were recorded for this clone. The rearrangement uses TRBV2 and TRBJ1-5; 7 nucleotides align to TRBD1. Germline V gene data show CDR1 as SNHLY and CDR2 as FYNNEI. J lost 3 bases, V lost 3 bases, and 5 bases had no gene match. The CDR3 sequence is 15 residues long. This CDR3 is CASSDRDSSNQPQHF. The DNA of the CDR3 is TGTGCCAGCAGTGATAGGGACAGTTCCAATCAGCCCCAGCATTTT. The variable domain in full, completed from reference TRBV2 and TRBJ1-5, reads EPEVTQTPSHQVTQMGQEVILRCVPISNHLYFYWYRQILGQKVEFLVSFYNNEISEKSEIFDDQFSVERPDGSNFTLKIRSTKLEDSAMYFCASSDRDSSNQPQHFGDGTRLSIL.

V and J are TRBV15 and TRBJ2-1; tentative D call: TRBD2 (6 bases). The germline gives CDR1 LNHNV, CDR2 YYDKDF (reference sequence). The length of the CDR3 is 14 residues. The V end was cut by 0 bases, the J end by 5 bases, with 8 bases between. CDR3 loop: CATSRDGGNNEQFF. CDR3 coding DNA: TGTGCCACCAGCAGAGATGGGGGGAACAATGAGCAGTTCTTC.